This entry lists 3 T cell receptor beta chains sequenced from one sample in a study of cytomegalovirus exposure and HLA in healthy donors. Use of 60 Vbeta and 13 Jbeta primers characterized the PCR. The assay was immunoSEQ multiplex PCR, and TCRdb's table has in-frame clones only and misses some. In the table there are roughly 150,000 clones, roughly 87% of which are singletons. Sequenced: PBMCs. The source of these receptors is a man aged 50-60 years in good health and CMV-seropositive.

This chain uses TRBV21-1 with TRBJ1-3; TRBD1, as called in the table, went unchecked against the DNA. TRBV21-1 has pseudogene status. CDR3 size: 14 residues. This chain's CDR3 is CAATSARGGNTIYF. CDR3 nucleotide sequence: TGTGCCGCTACCTCGGCCAGGGGCGGAAACACCATATATTTT.

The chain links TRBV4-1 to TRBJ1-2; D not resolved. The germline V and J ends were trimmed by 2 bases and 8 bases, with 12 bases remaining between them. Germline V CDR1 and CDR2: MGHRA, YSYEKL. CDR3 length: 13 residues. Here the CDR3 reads CASSQPPLGGYTF. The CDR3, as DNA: TGCGCCAGCAGCCAACCGCCCCTTGGCGGCTACACCTTC.

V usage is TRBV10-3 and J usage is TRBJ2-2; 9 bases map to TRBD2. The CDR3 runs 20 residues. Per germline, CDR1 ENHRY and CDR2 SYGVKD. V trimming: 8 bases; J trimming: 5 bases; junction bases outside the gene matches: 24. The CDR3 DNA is TGTGCCATCCCCGGGGCAGGCACTAGCGGGCACGGAATTTTGACCGGGGAGCTGTTTTTT. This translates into CAIPGAGTSGHGILTGELFF.